This TCR beta chain was captured in a study of blood T cell repertoires in COVID-19 (dated by TCRdb to 2018 to 2021). In the study overall: Collaborator samples came from the United States, Italy and Spain and covered acute and convalescent phases of COVID-19. Deeply sampled blood TCRbeta repertoires from subjects exposed to, actively infected with, or recovered from COVID-19 were included in the dataset. Where available, HLA class I and class II types were taken from metadata supplied by the sample provider and were not determined by assay-based typing. Samples came from the ongoing ImmuneRACE study (first 160 participants) plus 1,254 subjects from 6 global collaborators. The prospective study material was composed of cDNA or gDNA derived from T cells, B-cell-depleted T cells, or PBMCs. A de-identified subject ID, COVID-19 status, age in years and sex were almost always included in the sample metadata. The repertoires were made available in a free public database intended to serve as a resource for research on the immune response to SARS-CoV-2.

The collaborating institutions used their own protocols to collect whole blood in K2EDTA tubes. For TCRbeta analysis, collaborators shipped samples as frozen whole blood, isolated PBMCs, or DNA extracted from either of those sample types. Overall results and qualifications from the work: The amount of clinical and demographic metadata varied by source and participant and was provided uncurated.

TCRbeta CDR3 regions were amplified from genomic DNA using the immunoSEQ Assay, a bias-controlled multiplex PCR. Regarding the original processing steps: Within the assay, amplification of reference gene primers was used to estimate how many nucleated cells each sample contained. To quantify the absolute abundance of each unique TCRbeta CDR3 rearrangement, sequence reads were collapsed and filtered. For each sample, productive Simpson clonality was calculated as the square root of Simpson's diversity index over productive rearrangements. TCRdb took this table from immuneACCESS and kept in-frame rearrangements with V and J called. Such tables lack part of the clones; where checked against another copy, unresolved V genes explain under half of the gap, and the rest is unexplained. V and J calls and clone size are copied from that table; D and trimming were computed from the DNA. Present in this sample are around 200,000 clones, about 80% of which were seen just once. Less than 5.5% of the sample is in the top ten clones.

V and J lose 7 bases and 11 bases, and a span of 23 bases separates them. From the cysteine up to the phenylalanine, the CDR3 has a length of 15 residues. Of the read, only the CDR3 DNA is kept; its 45 bases are in frame from base 1. Looking up the germline V gene (reference sequence) yields CDR1 LNHDA and CDR2 SQIVND. With respect to this clone: Its antigen remains unidentified. One base away there is no much larger clone; base qualities are not given.

Sequencing was done on a sample of peripheral blood. The chain couples TRBV19 to TRBJ2-2; the best D guess is TRBD1, with 5 bases matching. This clonotype was sampled from a man between 50 and 59 years old with active or convalescent COVID-19. The bases read TGTGCCAGTACCCTAGGGGTAGGACAACCGACTGAGCTGTTTTTT. This is translated as CASTLGVGQPTELFF. With the rest looked up from the reference TRBV19 and TRBJ2-2 genes rather than sequenced, the full variable domain is DGGITQSPKYLFRKEGQNVTLSCEQNLNHDAMYWYRQDPGQGLRLIYYSQIVNDFQKGDIAEGYSVSREKKESFPLTVTSAQKNPTAFYLCASTLGVGQPTELFFGEGSRLTVL.